This T cell receptor (beta chain) was identified in a study of blood T cell repertoires in COVID-19. Study-level information: Samples of COVID-19 (acute and convalescent) were obtained from the United States, Italy and Spain.

The data were produced by immunoSEQ multiplex PCR, yet TCRdb's version contains in-frame clones alone and is incomplete. The table lists more than 250,000 clones, about 83% of them singletons, with around 1.2% in the top ten. The CDR3 runs to 14 residues. Germline V gene lookup returns CDR1 SGHRS and CDR2 YFSETQ. Trimming took off 3 bases at V and 0 bases at J, with 6 bases between the two ends. The source material was peripheral blood. This chain connects TRBV5-1 to TRBJ1-4; tentatively, D is TRBD1 (5 bases). The TCR comes from a woman between 50 and 59 years old with acute or convalescent COVID-19. The CDR3 DNA follows: TGCGCCAGCAGCTCGACAGCAACTAATGAAAAACTGTTTTTT. Translating it yields CASSSTATNEKLFF.